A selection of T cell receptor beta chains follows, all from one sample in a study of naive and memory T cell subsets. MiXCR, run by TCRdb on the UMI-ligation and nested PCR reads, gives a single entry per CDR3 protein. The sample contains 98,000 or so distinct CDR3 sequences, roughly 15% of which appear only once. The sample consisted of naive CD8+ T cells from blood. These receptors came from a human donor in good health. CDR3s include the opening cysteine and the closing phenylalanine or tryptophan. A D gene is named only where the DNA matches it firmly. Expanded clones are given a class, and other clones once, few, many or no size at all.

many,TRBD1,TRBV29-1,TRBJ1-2,CSGQTGADGYTF,TGCAGCGGACAGACAGGGGCAGATGGCTACACCTTC
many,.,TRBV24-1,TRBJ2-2,CATSDSYTNTGELFF,TGTGCCACCAGTGATTCGTACACGAACACCGGGGAGCTGTTTTTT
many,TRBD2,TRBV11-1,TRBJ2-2,CASSLWGGSGPSNTGELFF,TGTGCCAGCAGTCTATGGGGGGGATCCGGACCTAGTAACACCGGGGAGCTGTTTTTT
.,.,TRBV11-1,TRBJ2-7,CASSLPGGVEEQYF,TGTGCCAGCAGCTTGCCCGGGGGAGTCGAAGAGCAGTACTTC
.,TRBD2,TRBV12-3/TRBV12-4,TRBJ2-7,CASSLSSGRSYEQYF,TGTGCCAGCAGTTTAAGTAGCGGGAGGTCCTACGAGCAGTACTTC
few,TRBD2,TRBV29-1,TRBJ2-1,CSVEFLSGRSGEQFF,TGCAGCGTTGAGTTTTTGAGCGGGAGGTCTGGTGAGCAGTTCTTC
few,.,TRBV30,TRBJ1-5,CAWSVTPPGPPDQPQHF,TGTGCCTGGAGTGTCACCCCCCCGGGACCCCCAGATCAGCCCCAGCATTTT
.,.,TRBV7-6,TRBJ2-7,CASSLAPEDEQYF,TGTGCCAGCAGCTTAGCACCAGAGGACGAGCAGTACTTC
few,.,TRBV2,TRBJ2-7,CASSKYEQYF,TGTGCCAGCAGCAAGTACGAGCAGTACTTC
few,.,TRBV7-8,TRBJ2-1,CASSFGPVLQFF,TGTGCCAGCAGCTTCGGACCCGTTTTGCAGTTCTTC
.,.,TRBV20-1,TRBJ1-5,CSARDSGISNQPQHF,TGCAGTGCTAGAGATAGTGGGATTAGCAATCAGCCCCAGCATTTT
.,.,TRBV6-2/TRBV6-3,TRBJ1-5,CASSPGQGFYSNQPQHF,TGTGCCAGCAGTCCGGGACAAGGATTTTATAGCAATCAGCCCCAGCATTTT
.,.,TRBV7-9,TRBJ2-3,CASRGPRTDTQYF,TGTGCCAGCAGGGGGCCTCGCACAGATACGCAGTATTTT
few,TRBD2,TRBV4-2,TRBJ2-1,CASSQGYETSGANEQFF,TGTGCCAGCAGCCAAGGATATGAGACTAGCGGAGCTAATGAGCAGTTCTTC
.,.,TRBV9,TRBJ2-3,CASSVGGSPDTQYF,TGTGCCAGCAGCGTAGGGGGCTCTCCAGATACGCAGTATTTT
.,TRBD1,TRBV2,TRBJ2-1,CASITGGFSDEQFF,TGTGCCAGCATCACAGGGGGCTTCTCAGATGAGCAGTTCTTC
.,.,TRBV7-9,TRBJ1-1,CASSSGSRGVEAFF,TGTGCCAGCAGCTCCGGGAGCAGGGGAGTTGAAGCTTTCTTT
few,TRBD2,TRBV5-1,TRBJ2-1,CASSFSASGSYNEQFF,TGCGCCAGCAGCTTTTCCGCTAGCGGGAGTTACAATGAGCAGTTCTTC
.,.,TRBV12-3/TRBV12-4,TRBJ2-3,CASTYLSTDTQYF,TGTGCCAGCACCTACCTGAGCACAGATACGCAGTATTTT
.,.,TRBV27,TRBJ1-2,CASKGIHYGYTF,TGTGCCAGCAAAGGGATCCACTATGGCTACACCTTC
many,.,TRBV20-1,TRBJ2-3,CSAGPGPLTDTQYF,TGCAGTGCTGGCCCGGGACCACTCACAGATACGCAGTATTTT
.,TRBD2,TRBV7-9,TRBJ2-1,CASSLRGLAGGWEQFF,TGTGCCAGCAGCCTTAGAGGACTAGCGGGAGGGTGGGAGCAGTTCTTC
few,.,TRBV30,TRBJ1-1,CAWSVSGGYTEAFF,TGTGCCTGGAGTGTATCCGGCGGGTACACTGAAGCTTTCTTT
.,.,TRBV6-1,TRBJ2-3,CASSEWDRSSTDTQYF,TGTGCCAGCAGTGAATGGGACCGATCTAGCACAGATACGCAGTATTTT
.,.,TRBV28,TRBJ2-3,CASSLFSGGIDTQYF,TGTGCCAGCAGTTTATTCTCCGGGGGCATAGATACGCAGTATTTT
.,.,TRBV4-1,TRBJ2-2,CASSQAQTGELFF,TGCGCCAGCAGCCAAGCCCAGACCGGGGAGCTGTTTTTT
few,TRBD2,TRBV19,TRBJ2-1,CASKPTSAPLNEQFF,TGTGCCAGTAAACCGACTAGCGCGCCTCTAAATGAGCAGTTCTTC
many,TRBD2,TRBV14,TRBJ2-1,CASSQAPGLAYNEQFF,TGTGCCAGCAGCCAAGCTCCGGGACTAGCCTACAATGAGCAGTTCTTC
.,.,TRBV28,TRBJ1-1,CASSFLLQGEAFF,TGTGCCAGCAGTTTCCTACTTCAGGGTGAAGCTTTCTTT
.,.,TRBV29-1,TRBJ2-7,CSVEDRASYEQYF,TGCAGCGTTGAAGACAGGGCTTCCTACGAGCAGTACTTC
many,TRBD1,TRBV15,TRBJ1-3,CATSRDFLYLQGIEGNTIYF,TGTGCCACCAGCAGAGATTTCCTATACCTACAGGGGATCGAGGGAAACACCATATATTTT
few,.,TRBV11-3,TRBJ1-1,CASRGTNTEAFF,TGTGCCAGTCGGGGGACTAACACTGAAGCTTTCTTT
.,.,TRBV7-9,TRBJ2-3,CASRRDTDTQYF,TGTGCCAGCAGGAGAGACACAGATACGCAGTATTTT
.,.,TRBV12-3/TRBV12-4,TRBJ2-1,CASTRDGSSYNEQFF,TGTGCCAGTACCCGGGACGGGAGCAGCTACAATGAGCAGTTCTTC
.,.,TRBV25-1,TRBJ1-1,CASSEAMLGPINEAFF,TGTGCCAGCAGTGAAGCGATGTTGGGACCGATAAATGAAGCTTTCTTT
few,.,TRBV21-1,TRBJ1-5,CASGQGRIYSNQPQHF,TGTGCCAGCGGCCAGGGTAGGATTTATAGCAATCAGCCCCAGCATTTT
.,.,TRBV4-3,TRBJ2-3,CASSQATTRDTQYF,TGCGCCAGCAGCCAGGCAACTACTAGGGACACGCAGTATTTT
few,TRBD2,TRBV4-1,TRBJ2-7,CASSQGGTSGTSYEQYF,TGCGCCAGCAGCCAAGGGGGGACTAGCGGGACCTCCTACGAGCAGTACTTC
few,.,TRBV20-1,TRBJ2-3,CSARVQTDTSTDTQYF,TGCAGTGCTAGAGTTCAGACAGACACTAGCACAGATACGCAGTATTTT
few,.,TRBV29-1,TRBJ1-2,CSVEWAADYGYTF,TGCAGCGTTGAGTGGGCTGCGGACTATGGCTACACCTTC
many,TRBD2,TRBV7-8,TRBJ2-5,CASTLRMAGVGETQYF,TGTGCCAGCACCCTACGGATGGCGGGAGTCGGGGAGACCCAGTACTTC
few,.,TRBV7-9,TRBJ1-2,CATAANTGPTDYGYTF,TGTGCCACCGCCGCCAACACGGGACCAACCGACTATGGCTACACCTTC
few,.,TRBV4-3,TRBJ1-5,CASSQEWDSNQPQHF,TGCGCCAGCAGCCAAGAATGGGATAGCAATCAGCCCCAGCATTTT
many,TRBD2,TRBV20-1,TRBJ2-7,CSAKLLREGSYEQYF,TGCAGTGCGAAACTCCTGCGGGAGGGGAGCTACGAGCAGTACTTC
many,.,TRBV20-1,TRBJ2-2,CSAKKDSNTGELFF,TGCAGTGCTAAAAAGGACAGTAACACCGGGGAGCTGTTTTTT
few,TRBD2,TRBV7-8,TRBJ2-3,CASSLWEPGLATDTQYF,TGTGCCAGCAGCTTGTGGGAACCGGGACTAGCTACAGATACGCAGTATTTT
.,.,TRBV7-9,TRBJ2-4,CASSLPGVAKNIQYF,TGTGCCAGCAGCTTACCGGGCGTAGCCAAAAACATTCAGTACTTC
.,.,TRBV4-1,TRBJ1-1,CASSQEEVLARGTEAFF,TGCGCCAGCAGCCAAGAGGAAGTCCTGGCGAGGGGAACTGAAGCTTTCTTT
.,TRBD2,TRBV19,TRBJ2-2,CASSRNTLAGGPSAGELFF,TGTGCCAGTAGTCGCAACACCCTAGCGGGAGGGCCGAGTGCCGGGGAGCTGTTTTTT
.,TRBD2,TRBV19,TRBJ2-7,CASSISSGLAAGEQYF,TGTGCCAGTAGTATCTCATCGGGACTAGCGGCGGGGGAGCAGTACTTC
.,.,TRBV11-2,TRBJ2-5,CASSLGGASGTQYF,TGTGCCAGCAGCTTAGGGGGAGCGAGCGGGACCCAGTACTTC
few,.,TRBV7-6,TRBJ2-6,CASSLEEDSGANVLTF,TGTGCCAGCAGCTTAGAGGAGGACTCGGGGGCCAACGTCCTGACTTTC
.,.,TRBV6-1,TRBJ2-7,CASSEALRPSYEQYF,TGTGCCAGCAGTGAAGCGCTCAGACCCTCCTACGAGCAGTACTTC
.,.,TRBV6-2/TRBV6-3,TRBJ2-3,CASSSLGSDTQYF,TGTGCCAGCAGCTCCCTGGGTAGTGATACGCAGTATTTT
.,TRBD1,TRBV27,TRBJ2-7,CASSLGTGHYEQYF,TGTGCCAGCAGTTTAGGGACAGGTCACTACGAGCAGTACTTC
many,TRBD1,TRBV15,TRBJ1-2,CATSRDGTGWSYTF,TGTGCCACCAGCAGAGATGGGACAGGTTGGAGCTACACCTTC
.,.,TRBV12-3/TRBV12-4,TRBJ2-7,CASSFSHEQYF,TGTGCCAGCAGTTTTTCGCACGAGCAGTACTTC
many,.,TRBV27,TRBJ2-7,CASSLPGQGLGEQYF,TGTGCCAGCAGCCTACCCGGTCAGGGACTTGGGGAGCAGTACTTC
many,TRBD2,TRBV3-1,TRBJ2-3,CASSLGGGASPDTQYF,TGTGCCAGCAGCCTAGGCGGGGGGGCGAGTCCAGATACGCAGTATTTT